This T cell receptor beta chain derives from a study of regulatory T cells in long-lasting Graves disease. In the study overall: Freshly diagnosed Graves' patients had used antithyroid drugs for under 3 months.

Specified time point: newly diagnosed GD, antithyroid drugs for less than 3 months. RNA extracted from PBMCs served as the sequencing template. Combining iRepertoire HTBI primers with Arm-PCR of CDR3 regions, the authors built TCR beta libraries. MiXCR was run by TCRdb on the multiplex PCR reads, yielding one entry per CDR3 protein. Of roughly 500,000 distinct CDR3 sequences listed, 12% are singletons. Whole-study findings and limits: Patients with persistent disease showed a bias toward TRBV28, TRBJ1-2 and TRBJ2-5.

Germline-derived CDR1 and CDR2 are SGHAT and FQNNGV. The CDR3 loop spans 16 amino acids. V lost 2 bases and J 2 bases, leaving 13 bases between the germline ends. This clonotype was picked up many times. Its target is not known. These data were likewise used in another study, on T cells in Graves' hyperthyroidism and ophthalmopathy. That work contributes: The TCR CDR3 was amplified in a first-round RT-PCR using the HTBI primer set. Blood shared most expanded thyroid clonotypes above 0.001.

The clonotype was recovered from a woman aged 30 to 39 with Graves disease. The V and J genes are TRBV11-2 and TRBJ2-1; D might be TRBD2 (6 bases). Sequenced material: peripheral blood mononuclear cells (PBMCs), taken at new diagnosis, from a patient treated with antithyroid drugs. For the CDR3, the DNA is TGTGCCAGCAGCTTAATGGGACTGTCCGCCTACAATGAGCAGTTCTTC. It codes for CASSLMGLSAYNEQFF.